This TCR beta chain was recorded in a study of cytomegalovirus exposure and HLA in healthy donors. Study outcomes and limitations: Per published accounts, TCR beta sequences correctly predicted the HLA-A and HLA-B alleles of most subjects. 87-base-pair reads could not separate some V segments, including TRBV6-2 and TRBV6-3. The authors later found TCR association rates varying by HLA locus, with DRB1 most and HLA-C fewest.

PCR used 60 Vbeta primers and 13 Jbeta primers. The data were produced by immunoSEQ multiplex PCR, yet TCRdb's version contains in-frame clones alone and is incomplete. The data contain over 150,000 clones, about 72% of them singletons. The CDR3 contains 15 residues. V trimming: 4 bases; J trimming: 3 bases; junction bases outside the gene matches: 7. Germline CDR1 is SNHLY and CDR2 is FYNNEI. A remark on this clone: What it recognizes is unknown.

The chain employs TRBV2 and TRBJ2-5; 8 nucleotides match TRBD2. Sequencing was performed on PBMCs. The clonotype was recovered from a man between 50 and 59 years old in good health and CMV-seropositive. Here the CDR3 DNA reads TGTGCCAGCAGTGTGACGGGACTAGAAGAAGAGACCCAGTACTTC. Amino acids: CASSVTGLEEETQYF.